This entry concerns a single T cell receptor (beta chain). Its antigen is currently unknown. RNA extraction was followed by reverse transcription into cDNA, which acted as the sequencing template. The repertoire was sequenced with immunoSEQ multiplex PCR; TCRdb's copy has only in-frame clones and lacks some. Of around 140,000 clones in the sample, about half are singletons; the top ten hold roughly 0.99%. The source of the sample is a study of CD8+ T cells in alopecia areata. The study, taken as a whole, reports: Researchers report lesional scalp, most notably alopecia totalis/universalis, outstripped normal scalp in clonality.

Sequenced material: CD4+ T cells sorted from blood, taken at week 0. This TCR came from a human donor with alopecia areata.

The CDR3 reads CASSVVGREQYF. The CDR3 DNA sequence: TGTGCCAGCAGTGTCGTTGGGCGCGAGCAGTACTTC. The chain employs TRBV25-1 and TRBJ2-7; no clear D. This CDR3 comprises 12 residues. Deletions cut 4 bases from V and 6 bases from J, with 10 bases between. The germline CDR1 and CDR2 sequences are MGHDK and SYGVNS.